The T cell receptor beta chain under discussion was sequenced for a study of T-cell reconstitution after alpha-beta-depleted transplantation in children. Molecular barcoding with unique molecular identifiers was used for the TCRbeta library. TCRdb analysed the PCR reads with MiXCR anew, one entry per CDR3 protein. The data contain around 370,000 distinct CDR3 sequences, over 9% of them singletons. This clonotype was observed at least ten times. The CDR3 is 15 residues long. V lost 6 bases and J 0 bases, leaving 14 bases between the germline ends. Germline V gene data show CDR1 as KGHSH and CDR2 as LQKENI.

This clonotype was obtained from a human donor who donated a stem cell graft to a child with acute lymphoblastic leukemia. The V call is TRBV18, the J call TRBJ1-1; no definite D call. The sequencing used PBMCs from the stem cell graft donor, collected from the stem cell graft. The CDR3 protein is CASSPFGEVNTEAFF. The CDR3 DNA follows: TGTGCCAGCTCCCCATTCGGGGAGGTGAACACTGAAGCTTTCTTT.